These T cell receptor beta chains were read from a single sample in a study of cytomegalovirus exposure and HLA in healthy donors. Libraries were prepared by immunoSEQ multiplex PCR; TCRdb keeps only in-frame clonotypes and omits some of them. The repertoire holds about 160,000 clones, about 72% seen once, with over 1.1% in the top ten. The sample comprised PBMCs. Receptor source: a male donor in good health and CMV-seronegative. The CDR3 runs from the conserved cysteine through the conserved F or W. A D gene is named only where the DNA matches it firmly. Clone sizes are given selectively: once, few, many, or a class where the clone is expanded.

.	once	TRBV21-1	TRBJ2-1	CASSKALTGASYNEQFF	TGTGCCAGCAGCAAAGCGTTGACAGGGGCCTCCTACAATGAGCAGTTCTTC
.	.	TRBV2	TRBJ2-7	CASSEILGFSYEQYF	TGTGCCAGCAGTGAAATTCTAGGTTTTTCCTACGAGCAGTACTTC
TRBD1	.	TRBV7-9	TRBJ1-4	CASSSRQGRLGENEKLFF	TGTGCCAGCAGCTCTCGACAGGGACGACTGGGGGAAAATGAAAAACTGTTTTTT
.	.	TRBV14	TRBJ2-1	CASSQDRPRSSYNEQFF	TGTGCCAGCAGCCAAGATCGCCCGCGGAGCTCCTACAATGAGCAGTTCTTC
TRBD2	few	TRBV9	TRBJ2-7	CASSEGSSSGGHSYEQYF	TGTGCCAGCAGCGAGGGGAGTAGTAGCGGGGGCCACTCCTACGAGCAGTACTTC
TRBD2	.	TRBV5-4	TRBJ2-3	CASSLRTSGGSTDTQYF	TGTGCCAGCAGCTTACGGACTAGCGGGGGAAGCACAGATACGCAGTATTTT
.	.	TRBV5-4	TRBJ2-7	CASSVSATGLYEQYF	TGTGCCAGCAGCGTGTCGGCCACAGGGCTCTACGAGCAGTACTTC
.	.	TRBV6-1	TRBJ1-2	CASSGQGGIYDGYTF	TGTGCCAGCAGTGGGCAGGGAGGAATATATGATGGCTACACCTTC
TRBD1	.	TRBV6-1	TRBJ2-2	CASSERDRAATNTGELFF	TGTGCCAGCAGTGAACGGGACAGGGCGGCGACGAACACCGGGGAGCTGTTTTTT
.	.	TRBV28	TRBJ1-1	CASRGGVIGTEAFF	TGTGCCAGCAGGGGGGGGGTGATTGGGACTGAAGCTTTCTTT
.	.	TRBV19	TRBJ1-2	CASTTGSSYGYTF	TGTGCCAGTACCACAGGGTCAAGCTATGGCTACACCTTC
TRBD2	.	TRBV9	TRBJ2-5	CASSPEGRGETQYF	TGTGCCAGCAGCCCAGAGGGGAGGGGTGAGACCCAGTACTTC
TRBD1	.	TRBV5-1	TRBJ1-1	CASSKEGARPEAFF	TGCGCCAGCAGCAAGGAGGGGGCGCGACCTGAAGCTTTCTTT
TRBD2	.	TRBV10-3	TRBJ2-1	CAISEKRDWPYNEQFF	TGTGCCATCAGTGAGAAGCGGGACTGGCCCTACAATGAGCAGTTCTTC
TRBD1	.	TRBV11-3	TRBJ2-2	CASSPRTGRTGELFF	TGTGCCAGCAGCCCTCGGACAGGGCGGACCGGGGAGCTGTTTTTT
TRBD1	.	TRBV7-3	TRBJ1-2	CASSAGTGYGYTF	TGTGCCAGCAGCGCAGGGACAGGCTATGGCTACACCTTC
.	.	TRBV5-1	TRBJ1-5	CASSLTGDQPQHF	TGCGCCAGCAGCTTGACGGGGGATCAGCCCCAGCATTTT
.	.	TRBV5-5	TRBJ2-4	CASSTGLSIQYF	TGTGCCAGCAGCACAGGGTTAAGCATTCAGTACTTC
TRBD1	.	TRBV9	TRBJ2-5	CASSARDRQETQYF	TGTGCCAGCAGCGCCCGGGACAGGCAAGAGACCCAGTACTTC
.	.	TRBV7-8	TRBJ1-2	CASSSEGMGYGYTF	TGTGCCAGCAGCTCGGAGGGGATGGGCTATGGCTACACCTTC
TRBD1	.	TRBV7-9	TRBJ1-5	CASSPTGDSSNQPQHF	TGTGCCAGCAGCCCGACTGGGGACAGTAGCAATCAGCCCCAGCATTTT
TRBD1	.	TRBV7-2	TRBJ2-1	CASSSFQGALGGQFF	TGTGCCAGCAGTTCGTTTCAGGGGGCCCTTGGAGGGCAGTTCTTC
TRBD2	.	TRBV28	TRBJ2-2	CATGPSGRANTGELFF	TGTGCCACCGGGCCTAGCGGGAGGGCGAACACCGGGGAGCTGTTTTTT
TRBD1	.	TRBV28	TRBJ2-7	CASSPGQETYEQYF	TGTGCCAGCAGTCCCGGACAGGAAACCTACGAGCAGTACTTC
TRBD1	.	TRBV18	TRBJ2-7	CASSRDRATYEQYF	TGTGCCAGCTCACGGGACAGGGCAACCTACGAGCAGTACTTC
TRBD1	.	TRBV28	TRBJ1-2	CASSPTGTGFGGYTF	TGTGCCAGCAGTCCCACCGGGACAGGGTTTGGTGGCTACACCTTC
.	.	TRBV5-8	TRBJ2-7	CASSSEIRSYEQYF	TGTGCCAGCAGCTCCGAGATCAGGTCCTACGAGCAGTACTTC
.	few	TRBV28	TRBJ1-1	CASSSLAGEDAFF	TGTGCCAGCAGTTCCCTGGCGGGGGAGGATGCTTTCTTT
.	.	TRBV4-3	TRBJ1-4	CASSQESGNNEKLFF	TGCGCCAGCAGCCAAGAGTCAGGGAATAATGAAAAACTGTTTTTT
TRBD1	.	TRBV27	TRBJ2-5	CASSPGQHQETQYF	TGTGCCAGCAGCCCGGGACAGCACCAAGAGACCCAGTACTTC
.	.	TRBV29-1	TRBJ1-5	CSAGVQGQPQHF	TGCAGCGCGGGTGTACAGGGCCAGCCCCAGCATTTT
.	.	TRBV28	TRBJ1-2	CASSFRSYGYTF	TGTGCCAGCAGTTTTCGGAGCTATGGCTACACCTTC
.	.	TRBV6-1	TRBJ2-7	CASSEFRGFEQYF	TGTGCCAGCAGTGAATTTAGAGGGTTCGAGCAGTACTTC
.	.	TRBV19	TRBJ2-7	CASSPDGLRSEQYF	TGTGCCAGTAGTCCTGACGGGTTGCGGAGCGAGCAGTACTTC
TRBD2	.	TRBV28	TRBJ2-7	CASRRTSGRIEQYF	TGTGCCAGCAGAAGGACTAGCGGGAGGATAGAGCAGTACTTC
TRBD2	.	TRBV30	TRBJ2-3	CAWRRTSGRLHF	TGTGCCTGGAGACGGACTAGCGGGAGACTGCATTTT
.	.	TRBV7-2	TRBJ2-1	CASSLGGSEQFF	TGTGCCAGCAGCTTAGGAGGGAGTGAGCAGTTCTTC
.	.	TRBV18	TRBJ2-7	CASSPGGGYEQYF	TGTGCCAGCTCACCCGGGGGAGGTTACGAGCAGTACTTC
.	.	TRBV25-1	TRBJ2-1	CASSATEQFF	TGTGCCAGCAGCGCTACTGAGCAGTTCTTC
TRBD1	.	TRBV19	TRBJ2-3	CASSPDGGQGADTQYF	TGTGCCAGTAGTCCCGACGGGGGACAGGGGGCAGATACGCAGTATTTT
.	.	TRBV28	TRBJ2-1	CASSTLDSGRTVFDEQFF	TGTGCCAGCAGTACCCTGGACTCGGGGAGAACCGTTTTCGATGAGCAGTTCTTC
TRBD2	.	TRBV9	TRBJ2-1	CASSVGDYSYNEQFF	TGTGCCAGCAGCGTAGGGGACTACTCCTACAATGAGCAGTTCTTC
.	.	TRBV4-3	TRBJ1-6	CASSQGRGSPLHF	TGCGCCAGCAGCCAAGGGAGGGGTTCACCCCTCCACTTT
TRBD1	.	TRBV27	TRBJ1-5	CASRAGGSNQPQHF	TGTGCCAGCAGAGCAGGGGGTAGCAATCAGCCCCAGCATTTT
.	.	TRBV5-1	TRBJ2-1	CASSLGVGGGYNEQFF	TGCGCCAGCAGCTTGGGGGTAGGCGGCGGATACAATGAGCAGTTCTTC
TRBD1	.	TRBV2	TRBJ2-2	CASSIQGTGELFF	TGTGCCAGCAGTATACAGGGGACCGGGGAGCTGTTTTTT
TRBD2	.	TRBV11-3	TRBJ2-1	CASSLGASGSYNEQFF	TGTGCCAGCAGCTTAGGGGCTAGCGGCTCCTACAATGAGCAGTTCTTC
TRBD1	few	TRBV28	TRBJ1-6	CATLEGQANSPLHF	TGTGCCACCCTCGAAGGACAGGCAAATTCACCCCTCCACTTT
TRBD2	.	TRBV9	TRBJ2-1	CASSVSPGLGKSSYNEQFF	TGTGCCAGCAGCGTAAGCCCAGGACTAGGAAAGAGCTCCTACAATGAGCAGTTCTTC
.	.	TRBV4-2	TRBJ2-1	CASSHVRGGYNEQFF	TGTGCCAGCAGCCATGTAAGGGGCGGCTACAATGAGCAGTTCTTC
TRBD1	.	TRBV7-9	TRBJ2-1	CASRRREGAGNEQFF	TGTGCCAGCAGACGAAGAGAGGGGGCTGGGAATGAGCAGTTCTTC
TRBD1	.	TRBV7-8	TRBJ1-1	CASSSRDRASEAFF	TGTGCCAGCAGCTCACGGGACAGGGCGTCTGAAGCTTTCTTT
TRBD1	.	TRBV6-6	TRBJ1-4	CASRPGGTNEKLFF	TGTGCCAGTAGACCAGGGGGTACTAATGAAAAACTGTTTTTT
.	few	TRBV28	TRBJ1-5	CASSLEQPQHF	TGTGCCAGCAGTTTGGAGCAGCCCCAGCATTTT
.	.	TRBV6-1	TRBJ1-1	CASSYRPGSEAFF	TGTGCCAGCTCCTATCGCCCAGGCTCTGAAGCTTTCTTT
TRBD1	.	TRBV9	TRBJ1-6	CASSPAKRGRNSPLHF	TGTGCCAGCAGCCCGGCGAAAAGGGGGCGGAATTCACCCCTCCACTTT
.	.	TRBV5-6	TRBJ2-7	CASSLAGRGRYEQYF	TGTGCCAGCAGCTTGGCAGGCAGGGGGAGGTACGAGCAGTACTTC
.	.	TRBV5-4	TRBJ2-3	CASSLARSDTQYF	TGTGCCAGCAGCTTGGCACGGTCTGATACGCAGTATTTT
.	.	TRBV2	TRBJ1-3	CASSGEQGSSGNTIYF	TGTGCCAGCAGTGGGGAACAGGGAAGCTCTGGAAACACCATATATTTT
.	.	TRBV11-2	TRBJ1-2	CASLGGGVGGYTF	TGTGCCAGCCTGGGGGGGGGAGTCGGTGGCTACACCTTC